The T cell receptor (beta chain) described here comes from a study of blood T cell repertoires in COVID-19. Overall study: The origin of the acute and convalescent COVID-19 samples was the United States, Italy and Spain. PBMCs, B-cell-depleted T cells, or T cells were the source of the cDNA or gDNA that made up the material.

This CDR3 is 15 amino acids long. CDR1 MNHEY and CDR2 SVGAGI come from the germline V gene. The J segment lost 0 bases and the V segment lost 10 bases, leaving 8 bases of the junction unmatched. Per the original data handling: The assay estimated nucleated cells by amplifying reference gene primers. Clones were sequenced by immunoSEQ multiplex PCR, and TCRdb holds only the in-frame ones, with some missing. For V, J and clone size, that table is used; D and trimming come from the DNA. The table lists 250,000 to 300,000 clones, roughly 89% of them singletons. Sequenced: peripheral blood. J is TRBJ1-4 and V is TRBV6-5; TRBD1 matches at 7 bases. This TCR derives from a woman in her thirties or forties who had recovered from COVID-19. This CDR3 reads CATSGGFATNEKLFF. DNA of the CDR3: TGTGCCACCTCAGGGGGGTTTGCAACTAATGAAAAACTGTTTTTT.